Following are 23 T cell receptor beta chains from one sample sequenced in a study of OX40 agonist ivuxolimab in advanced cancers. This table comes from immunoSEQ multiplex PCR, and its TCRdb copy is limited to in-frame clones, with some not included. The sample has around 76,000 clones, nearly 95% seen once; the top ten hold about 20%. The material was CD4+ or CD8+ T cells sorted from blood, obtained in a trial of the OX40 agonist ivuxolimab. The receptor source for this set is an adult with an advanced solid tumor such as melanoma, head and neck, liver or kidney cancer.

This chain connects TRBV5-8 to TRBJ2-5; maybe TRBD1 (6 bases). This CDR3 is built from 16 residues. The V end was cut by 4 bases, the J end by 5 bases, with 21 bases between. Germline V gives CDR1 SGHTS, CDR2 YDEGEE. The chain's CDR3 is CASSQKRQQGWETQYF. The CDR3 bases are TGTGCCAGCAGCCAGAAACGACAACAGGGATGGGAGACCCAGTACTTC.

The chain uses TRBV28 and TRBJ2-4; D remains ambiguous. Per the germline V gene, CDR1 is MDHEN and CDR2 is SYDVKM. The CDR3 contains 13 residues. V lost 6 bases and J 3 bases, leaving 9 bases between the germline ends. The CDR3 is CASSLGLKNIQYF. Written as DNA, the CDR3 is TGTGCCAGCAGCCTTGGGCTCAAAAACATTCAGTACTTC.

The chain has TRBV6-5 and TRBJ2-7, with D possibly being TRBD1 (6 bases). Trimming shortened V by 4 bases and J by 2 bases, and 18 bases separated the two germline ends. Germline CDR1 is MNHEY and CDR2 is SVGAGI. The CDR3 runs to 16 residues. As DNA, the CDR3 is TGTGCCAGCAGTTCGGGCCCCGGACAGATCGCCTACGAGCAGTACTTC. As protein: CASSSGPGQIAYEQYF.

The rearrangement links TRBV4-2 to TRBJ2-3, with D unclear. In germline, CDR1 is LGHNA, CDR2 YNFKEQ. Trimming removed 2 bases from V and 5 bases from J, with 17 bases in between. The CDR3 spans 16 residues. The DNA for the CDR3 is TGTGCCAGCAGCCAACGTAAAATCGAGGTTGGAGATACGCAGTATTTT. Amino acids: CASSQRKIEVGDTQYF.

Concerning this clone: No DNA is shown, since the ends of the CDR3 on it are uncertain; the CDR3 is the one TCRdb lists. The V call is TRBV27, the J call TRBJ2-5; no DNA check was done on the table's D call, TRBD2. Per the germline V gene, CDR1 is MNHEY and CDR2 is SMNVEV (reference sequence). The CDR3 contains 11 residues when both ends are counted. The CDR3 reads CASSGIFWQYF.

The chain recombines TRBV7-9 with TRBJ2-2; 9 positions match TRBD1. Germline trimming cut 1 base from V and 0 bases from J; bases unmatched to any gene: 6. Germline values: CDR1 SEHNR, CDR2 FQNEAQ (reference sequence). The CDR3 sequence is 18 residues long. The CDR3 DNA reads TGTGCCAGCAGCTTAGGGCAAACAGGGGGCTCGAACACCGGGGAGCTGTTTTTT. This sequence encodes CASSLGQTGGSNTGELFF.

In DNA form, the CDR3 reads TGTGCCAGCAGTTACTCGGCAGGAGAGGACGAAGGCTACACCTTC. Protein: CASSYSAGEDEGYTF. This chain joins TRBV6-6 and TRBJ1-2; D gene unclear. Trimming pared 0 bases from V and 8 bases from J, leaving 16 bases between. This CDR3 is 15 amino acids long. Germline V lookup: CDR1 MNHNY, CDR2 SVGAGI (reference sequence).

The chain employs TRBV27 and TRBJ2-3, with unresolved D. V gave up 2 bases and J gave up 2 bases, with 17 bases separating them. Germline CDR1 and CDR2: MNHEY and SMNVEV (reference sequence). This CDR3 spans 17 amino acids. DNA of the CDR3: TGTGCCAGCAGTTTAGGCTGGTCGTCCCACCCCACAGATACGCAGTATTTT. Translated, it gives CASSLGWSSHPTDTQYF.

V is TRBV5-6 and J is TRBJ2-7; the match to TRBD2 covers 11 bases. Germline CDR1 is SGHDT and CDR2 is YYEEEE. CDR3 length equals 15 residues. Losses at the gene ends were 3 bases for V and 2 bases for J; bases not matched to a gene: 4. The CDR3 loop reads CASSSPTSGAYEQYF. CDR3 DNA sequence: TGTGCCAGCAGCTCTCCGACTAGCGGGGCCTACGAGCAGTACTTC.

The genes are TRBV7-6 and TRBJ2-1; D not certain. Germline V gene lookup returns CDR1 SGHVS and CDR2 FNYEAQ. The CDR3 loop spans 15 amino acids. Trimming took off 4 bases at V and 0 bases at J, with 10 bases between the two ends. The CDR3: CASSWTGLSYNEQFF. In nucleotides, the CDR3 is TGTGCCAGCAGCTGGACGGGCCTCTCCTACAATGAGCAGTTCTTC.

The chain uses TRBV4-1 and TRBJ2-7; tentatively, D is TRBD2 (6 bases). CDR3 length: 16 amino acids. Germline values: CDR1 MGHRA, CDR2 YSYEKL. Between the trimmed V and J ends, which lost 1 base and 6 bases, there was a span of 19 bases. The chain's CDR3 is CASSQGLGLPMGEQYF. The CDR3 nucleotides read TGCGCCAGCAGCCAAGGCCTGGGACTTCCCATGGGCGAGCAGTACTTC.

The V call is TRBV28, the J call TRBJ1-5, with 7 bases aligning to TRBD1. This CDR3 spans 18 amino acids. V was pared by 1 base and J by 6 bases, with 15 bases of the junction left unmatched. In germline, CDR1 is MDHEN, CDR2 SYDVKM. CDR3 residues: CASSLFLTPGGSSQPQHF. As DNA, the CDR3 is TGTGCCAGCAGTTTATTTTTGACCCCAGGGGGGTCCAGTCAGCCCCAGCATTTT.

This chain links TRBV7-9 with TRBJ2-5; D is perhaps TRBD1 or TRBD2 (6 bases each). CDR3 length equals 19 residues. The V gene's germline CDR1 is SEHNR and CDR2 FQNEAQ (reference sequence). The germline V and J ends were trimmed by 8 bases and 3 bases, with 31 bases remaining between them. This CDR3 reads CASGLPQFKGGEEEETQYF. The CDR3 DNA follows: TGTGCCAGCGGCCTTCCCCAGTTTAAGGGGGGCGAAGAGGAAGAGACCCAGTACTTC.

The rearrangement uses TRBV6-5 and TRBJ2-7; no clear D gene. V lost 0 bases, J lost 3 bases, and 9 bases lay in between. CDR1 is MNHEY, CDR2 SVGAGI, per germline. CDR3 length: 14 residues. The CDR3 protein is CASSYSGPSYEQYF. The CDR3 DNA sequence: TGTGCCAGCAGTTACTCTGGACCGAGCTACGAGCAGTACTTC.

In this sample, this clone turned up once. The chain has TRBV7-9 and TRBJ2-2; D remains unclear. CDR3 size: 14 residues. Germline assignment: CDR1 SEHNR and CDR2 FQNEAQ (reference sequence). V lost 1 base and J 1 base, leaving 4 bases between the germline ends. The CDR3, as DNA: TGTGCCAGCAGCTTAGTGAAGAACACCGGGGAGCTGTTTTTT. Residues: CASSLVKNTGELFF. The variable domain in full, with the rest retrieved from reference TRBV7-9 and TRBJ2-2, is DTGVSQNPRHKITKRGQNVTFRCDPISEHNRLYWYRQTLGQGPEFLTYFQNEAQLEKSRLLSDRFSAERPKGSFSTLEIQRTEQGDSAMYLCASSLVKNTGELFFGEGSRLTVL.

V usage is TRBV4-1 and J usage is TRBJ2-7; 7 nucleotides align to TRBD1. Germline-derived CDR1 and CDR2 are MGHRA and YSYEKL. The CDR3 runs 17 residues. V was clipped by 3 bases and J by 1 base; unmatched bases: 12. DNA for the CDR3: TGCGCCAGCAGCCAGGTAAACCGGGACAGCTTTTCCTACGAGCAGTACTTC. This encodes CASSQVNRDSFSYEQYF.

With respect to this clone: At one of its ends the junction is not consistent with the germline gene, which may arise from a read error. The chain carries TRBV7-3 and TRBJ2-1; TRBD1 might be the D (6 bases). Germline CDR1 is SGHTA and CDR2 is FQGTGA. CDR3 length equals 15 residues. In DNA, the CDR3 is TGTACCAGCAGCGTAACAGGGATTTTCTACAATGAGCAGTTCTTC. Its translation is CTSSVTGIFYNEQFF. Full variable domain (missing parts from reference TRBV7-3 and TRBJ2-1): GAGVSQTPSNKVTEKGKYVELRCDPISGHTALYWYRQSLGQGPEFLIYFQGTGAADDSGLPNDRFFAVRPEGSVSTLKIQRTERGDSAVYLCTSSVTGIFYNEQFFGPGTRLTVL.

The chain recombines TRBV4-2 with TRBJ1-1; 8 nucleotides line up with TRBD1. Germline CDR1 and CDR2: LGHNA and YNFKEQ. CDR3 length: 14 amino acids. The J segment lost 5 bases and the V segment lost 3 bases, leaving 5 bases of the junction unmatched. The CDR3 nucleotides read TGTGCCAGCAGCCAGACGACAGGGGCGACTGAAGCTTTCTTT. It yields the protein CASSQTTGATEAFF.

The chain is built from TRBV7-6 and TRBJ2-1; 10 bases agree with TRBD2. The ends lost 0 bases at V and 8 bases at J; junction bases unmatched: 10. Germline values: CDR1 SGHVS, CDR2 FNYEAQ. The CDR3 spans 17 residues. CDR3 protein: CASSLAVVAGGIDEQFF. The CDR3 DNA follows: TGTGCCAGCAGCTTAGCGGTTGTAGCGGGAGGTATCGATGAGCAGTTCTTC.

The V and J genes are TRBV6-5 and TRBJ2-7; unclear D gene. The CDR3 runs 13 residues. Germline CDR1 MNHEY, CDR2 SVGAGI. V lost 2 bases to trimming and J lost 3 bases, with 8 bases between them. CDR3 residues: CASSYGPLYEQYF. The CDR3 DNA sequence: TGTGCCAGCAGTTACGGCCCCCTCTACGAGCAGTACTTC.

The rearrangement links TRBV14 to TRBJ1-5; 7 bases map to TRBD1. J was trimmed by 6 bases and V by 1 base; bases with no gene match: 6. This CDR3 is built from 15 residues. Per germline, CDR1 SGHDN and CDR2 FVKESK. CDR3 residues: CASSQGRGRVQPQHF. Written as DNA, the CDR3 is TGTGCCAGCAGCCAAGGTAGGGGGCGGGTTCAGCCCCAGCATTTT.

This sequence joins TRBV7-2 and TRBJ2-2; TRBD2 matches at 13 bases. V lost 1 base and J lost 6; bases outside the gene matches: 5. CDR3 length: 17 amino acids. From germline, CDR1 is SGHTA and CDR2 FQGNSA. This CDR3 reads CASSLGRTSGRAGELFF. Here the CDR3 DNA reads TGTGCCAGCAGCTTAGGACGGACTAGCGGGAGAGCCGGGGAGCTGTTTTTT.

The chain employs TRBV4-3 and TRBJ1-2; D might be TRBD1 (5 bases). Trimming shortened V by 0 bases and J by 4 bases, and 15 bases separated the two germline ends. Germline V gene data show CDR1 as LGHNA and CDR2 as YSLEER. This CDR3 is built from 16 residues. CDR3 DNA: TGCGCCAGCAGCCAAGATAGGGCAGGGTGGGGCTATGGCTACACCTTC. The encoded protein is CASSQDRAGWGYGYTF.